This passage covers 17 T cell receptor beta chains from one sample sequenced in a study of CD8+ T cells in alopecia areata. Regarding treatment: oral pan-JAK inhibitor, 5-10 mg twice daily. Extraction of RNA preceded its reverse transcription into cDNA, which served as the sequencing template. Clones were read by immunoSEQ multiplex PCR, and TCRdb kept only the in-frame ones, dropping some. The table has roughly 120,000 clones, about 50% seen once. The source material was CD4+ T cells sorted from blood, sampled at week 4, from a patient treated with tofacitinib. These receptors were collected from a human donor with alopecia areata.

This chain connects TRBV19 to TRBJ2-4; 11 bases align to TRBD1. Germline V CDR1 and CDR2: LNHDA, SQIVND (reference sequence). V shed 4 bases and J 0 bases; nucleotides not matched to a gene: 8. This CDR3 spans 18 amino acids. CDR3 coding DNA: TGTGCCAGTAGTAGCCCGGGGACAGGGGGATTAGCCAAAAACATTCAGTACTTC. It specifies CASSSPGTGGLAKNIQYF. Full variable domain (remainder filled in from reference TRBV19 and TRBJ2-4): DGGITQSPKYLFRKEGQNVTLSCEQNLNHDAMYWYRQDPGQGLRLIYYSQIVNDFQKGDIAEGYSVSREKKESFPLTVTSAQKNPTAFYLCASSSPGTGGLAKNIQYFGAGTRLSVL.

A few counts support this clone. At one end the junction does not follow the germline gene, possibly because of a read error. The V and J genes are TRBV12-5 and TRBJ2-5; D may correspond to TRBD1 or TRBD2 (5 bases each). This CDR3 has 12 residues. In germline, CDR1 is LGHNT, CDR2 FRNRAP. The CDR3: CASGFPGIPGNF. In DNA form, the CDR3 reads TGTGCTAGTGGTTTCCCAGGGATCCCCGGGAACTTC.

V gene TRBV18 combines with J gene TRBJ1-2; D is possibly TRBD1 (5 bases). This CDR3 has 15 residues. V dropped 2 bases and J dropped 6 bases, with 16 bases sitting between them. Germline loops: CDR1 KGHSH, CDR2 LQKENI. CDR3 nucleotide sequence: TGTGCCAGCTCACCAGACAGACCTCTCGGGGATGGCTACACCTTC. It encodes CASSPDRPLGDGYTF. Full variable domain (outside the CDR3, taken from reference TRBV18 and TRBJ1-2): NAGVMQNPRHLVRRRGQEARLRCSPMKGHSHVYWYRQLPEEGLKFMVYLQKENIIDESGMPKERFSAEFPKEGPSILRIQQVVRGDSAAYFCASSPDRPLGDGYTFGSGTRLTVV.

The chain recombines TRBV11-2 with TRBJ1-1; TRBD1 matches 7 bases. V lost 1 base and J lost 7; bases outside the gene matches: 12. Germline CDR1 SGHAT, CDR2 FQNNGV. The CDR3 runs 16 residues. Here the CDR3 reads CASSLGSGTASYEAFF. CDR3 nucleotides: TGTGCCAGCAGCTTAGGGTCCGGGACAGCTAGCTATGAAGCTTTCTTT.

V usage is TRBV5-1 and J usage is TRBJ2-5; no clear D. Germline V gives CDR1 SGHRS, CDR2 YFSETQ. V was pared by 5 bases and J by 2 bases, with 13 bases between. The length of the CDR3 is 14 residues. The chain's CDR3 is CASREEWAQETQYF. The CDR3 nucleotides read TGCGCCAGCAGGGAAGAATGGGCTCAAGAGACCCAGTACTTC.

This chain connects TRBV6-6 to TRBJ2-1, with D uncertain. The CDR3 sequence is 11 residues long. Per germline, CDR1 MNHNY and CDR2 SVGAGI (reference sequence). V was shortened by 6 bases and J by 4 bases, with 4 bases between the two germline ends. The CDR3 reads CASSQYNEQFF. The CDR3 nucleotides read TGTGCCAGCAGCCAATACAATGAGCAGTTCTTC.

This clone was observed a handful of times. The CDR3 DNA reads TGTGCCAGCAGGTTTACGGCCAGGGGATTCACCTTC. It is translated as CASRFTARGFTF. This chain links TRBV2 with TRBJ1-2; D is possibly TRBD1 (6 bases). The CDR3 runs 12 residues. CDR1 and CDR2 (germline): SNHLY, FYNNEI. The ends were cut back, 6 bases at V and 13 bases at J, with 18 bases in the middle.

This clone was counted a few times. Other DNA sequences in the sample encode the same CDR3. As DNA, the CDR3 is TGCAGCGTTGAATCAGGCAGGGGCGGTGGCTACACCTTC. It translates to CSVESGRGGGYTF. J is TRBJ1-2 and V is TRBV29-1, with a possible D match to TRBD1 (6 bases). The CDR3 consists of 13 residues. Germline V gene lookup returns CDR1 SQVTM and CDR2 ANQGSEA. Trimming stripped 2 bases from V and 7 bases from J, with 14 bases between.

This rearrangement joins TRBV29-1 to TRBJ2-3; D is undetermined. Germline V gives CDR1 SQVTM, CDR2 ANQGSEA. Between the trimmed V and J ends, which lost 2 bases and 3 bases, there was a span of 12 bases. The CDR3 is 14 amino acids. The CDR3 DNA sequence: TGCAGCGTTGAACCACAAGACGGAACAGATACGCAGTATTTT. This encodes CSVEPQDGTDTQYF.

A word on this clone: This sample includes further DNA sequences coding for the same CDR3. The chain combines TRBV30 with TRBJ2-7; D uncertain. Germline V CDR1 and CDR2: GTSNPN, SVGIG (reference sequence). V lost 0 bases and J 1 base, leaving 4 bases between the germline ends. The CDR3 contains 12 residues. The CDR3 protein is CAWSVLSYEQYF. CDR3 bases: TGTGCCTGGAGTGTCCTTTCCTACGAGCAGTACTTC.

This clone was seen a handful of times. The chain carries TRBV13 and TRBJ1-1, with 8 positions matching TRBD1. V was clipped by 3 bases and J by 10 bases; unmatched bases: 7. This CDR3 region has 13 residues. From germline, CDR1 is PRHDT and CDR2 FYEKMQ (reference sequence). Written as DNA, the CDR3 is TGTGCCAGCAGCTTCCGGGACAGGAAGAGAGCTTTCTTT. Translation gives CASSFRDRKRAFF.

The rearrangement links TRBV5-5 to TRBJ2-7; D possibly corresponds to TRBD2 (5 bases). V was clipped by 5 bases and J by 0 bases, with 18 bases between them. The CDR3 is 16 amino acids. Germline V gives CDR1 SGHKS, CDR2 YYEKEE (reference sequence). CDR3: CASSPLVGSNSYEQYF. The CDR3 DNA follows: TGTGCCAGCAGTCCCCTGGTAGGGAGTAACTCCTACGAGCAGTACTTC.

The CDR3 spells CASSPVGQESYEQYF. The CDR3 DNA follows: TGTGCCAGCTCACCGGTAGGACAGGAGAGCTACGAGCAGTACTTC. The chain links TRBV18 to TRBJ2-7; 7 bases match TRBD1. The CDR3 contains 15 residues. V dropped 3 bases and J dropped 3; count of bases not matched to a gene: 8. The V gene's germline CDR1 is KGHSH and CDR2 LQKENI.

J is TRBJ2-6 and V is TRBV5-1; no firm D call. The CDR3 runs to 14 residues. Germline CDR1 reads SGHRS; CDR2 reads YFSETQ. V was pared by 7 bases and J by 0 bases, with 8 bases between. CDR3 sequence (DNA): TGCGCCAGCCGCTGGGCCTCTGGGGCCAACGTCCTGACTTTC. It translates to CASRWASGANVLTF.

This clone is labeled as medium-sized. The chain joins TRBV7-8 to TRBJ2-1, with 9 nucleotides matching TRBD1. Trimming at V came to 8 bases and at J to 15 bases, leaving 11 bases not matched to a gene. CDR3 length: 12 residues. Germline V gene data show CDR1 as SGHVS and CDR2 as FQNEAQ. The chain's CDR3 is CASSNRRTGVFF. The CDR3 DNA reads TGTGCCAGCTCAAATAGGCGGACAGGGGTGTTCTTC. Using reference TRBV7-8 and TRBJ2-1 for the parts outside the CDR3, the full variable domain is GAGVSQSPRYKVAKRGQDVALRCDPISGHVSLFWYQQALGQGPEFLTYFQNEAQLDKSGLPSDRFFAERPEGSVSTLKIQRTQQEDSAVYLCASSNRRTGVFFGPGTRLTVL.

This clone was counted a few times. This rearrangement joins TRBV29-1 to TRBJ1-1; D remains unclear. This CDR3 is 13 amino acids long. V was clipped by 6 bases and J by 6 bases, with 17 bases between them. The V gene's germline CDR1 is SQVTM and CDR2 ANQGSEA. The CDR3, as DNA: TGCAGCGTGGCCCGTCCACTGGTCCCTGAAGCTTTCTTT. It codes for CSVARPLVPEAFF. The full variable domain, in which reference TRBV29-1 and TRBJ1-1 provide the parts outside the CDR3, is SAVISQKPSRDICQRGTSLTIQCQVDSQVTMMFWYRQQPGQSLTLIATANQGSEATYESGFVIDKFPISRPNLTFSTLTVSNMSPEDSSIYLCSVARPLVPEAFFGQGTRLTVV.

J is TRBJ1-2 and V is TRBV30; tentative D call: TRBD1 (6 bases). Germline CDR1 is GTSNPN and CDR2 is SVGIG (reference sequence). The germline V and J ends were trimmed by 4 bases and 0 bases, with 12 bases remaining between them. The CDR3 loop spans 14 amino acids. The CDR3 region has the DNA TGTGCCTGGATGGGAGGGGGATCTAACTATGGCTACACCTTC. Translation gives CAWMGGGSNYGYTF. The full variable domain, rest sourced from reference TRBV30 and TRBJ1-2, is SQTIHQWPATLVQPVGSPLSLECTVEGTSNPNLYWYRQAAGRGLQLLFYSVGIGQISSEVPQNLSASRPQDRQFILSSKKLLLSDSGFYLCAWMGGGSNYGYTFGSGTRLTVV.